These 28 T cell receptor beta chains were sequenced from one sample in a study of T cells expressing NK-cell markers (dated by TCRdb to 2020 to 2022). The library was obtained by 5' RACE. The run used an Illumina HiSeq 2000. Once TCRdb had reprocessed the reads, it stored one entry per CDR3 protein sequence and supplied no DNA. The data table for this sample lists about 540,000 distinct CDR3 sequences. Approximately 3.5% of the sample is in the top ten clones. The sequenced sample consisted of blood T cells: a sorted CD56 or NKG2C T cell subset, CD4+ or CD8+ T cells, or bulk PBMC T cells (not recorded which). The receptors were sampled from a man aged 18-30 years in good health. Donor details come from another sample of the same person, matched by shared clones.

This chain joins TRBV28 and TRBJ1-2. The CDR3 totals 12 residues. CDR1 is MDHEN, CDR2 SYDVKM, per germline. CDR3: CASTREGFGYTF.

The rearrangement uses TRBV5-1 and TRBJ2-1; TCRdb returns TRBD2, unconfirmable since there is no DNA. The CDR3 has 15 amino acids. CDR1 SGHRS and CDR2 YFSETQ come from the germline V gene. CDR3 sequence: CASTYLGTGEGEQFF.

The rearrangement links TRBV11-2 to TRBJ2-1; with no DNA, the TCRdb D assignment of TRBD2 cannot be verified. The CDR3 loop spans 15 amino acids. Germline CDR1 is SGHAT and CDR2 is FQNNGV. This CDR3 is CASRHRASVANEQFF.

This chain uses TRBV12-3 or TRBV12-4 with TRBJ1-1; TCRdb proposes TRBD1, but this gene call is untestable without DNA. This CDR3 contains 13 residues. The CDR3 region is CASRAGGLAEAFF.

The genes are TRBV9 and TRBJ2-5; TCRdb gives TRBD1 as the D gene, but with no DNA this cannot be confirmed. CDR3 length equals 14 residues. Germline CDR1 SGDLS, CDR2 YYNGEE. CDR3 loop: CASSVGNQGETQYF.

V usage is TRBV28 and J usage is TRBJ1-6; TCRdb returns TRBD1, unconfirmable since there is no DNA. The CDR3 contains 14 residues. CDR1 and CDR2 from the germline V gene are MDHEN and SYDVKM. The CDR3 here is CASISQGGRWPLHF.

V and J are TRBV7-3 and TRBJ2-1; checking the TCRdb D call of TRBD2 is not possible without DNA. CDR3 size: 14 residues. Germline CDR1 SGHTA, CDR2 FQGTGA. The CDR3 is CASSLRFGGSEQFF.

V is TRBV25-1 and J is TRBJ2-2; the D gene TCRdb calls, TRBD1, cannot be checked with no DNA. In germline, CDR1 is MGHDK, CDR2 SYGVNS. CDR3 length: 14 amino acids. The CDR3 sequence: CASDFQGNTGELFF.

The chain couples TRBV10-3 to TRBJ1-2. Germline-derived CDR1 and CDR2 are ENHRY and SYGVKD. The CDR3 is 13 residues long. The CDR3 region is CAISEFQGGGYTF.

J is TRBJ2-7 and V is TRBV11-2; TCRdb selects TRBD2, and the lack of DNA leaves this call unchecked. The CDR3 runs to 14 residues. CDR1 and CDR2 from the germline V gene are SGHAT and FQNNGV. The CDR3 is CASTKVAGGNEQYF.

The J gene is TRBJ1-1, the V gene TRBV6-5. The CDR3 runs 14 residues. Germline V lookup: CDR1 MNHEY, CDR2 SVGAGI. The CDR3: CASLPLSENTEAFF.

The rearrangement joins TRBV6-2 or TRBV6-3 to TRBJ2-7; TCRdb calls TRBD1, which cannot be checked without DNA. The germline CDR1 and CDR2 sequences are MNHEY and SVGEGT. The CDR3 has 15 amino acids. The CDR3 loop reads CASSYSRTVFYEQYF.

CDR3 in amino acids: CASSYSAGRHEQYF. V and J are TRBV6-5 and TRBJ2-7; TCRdb names TRBD1, which stays unverified in the absence of DNA. Per the germline V gene, CDR1 is MNHEY and CDR2 is SVGAGI. The CDR3 sequence is 14 residues long.

The chain employs TRBV6-1 and TRBJ2-6. This CDR3 is 17 amino acids long. Germline V gene data show CDR1 as MNHNS and CDR2 as SASEGT. CDR3 amino acids: CASSQADRGSGANVLTF.

The V call is TRBV5-6, the J call TRBJ2-7; the TCRdb call, TRBD1, lacks DNA for checking. The CDR3 runs 15 residues. Germline V CDR1 and CDR2: SGHDT, YYEEEE. The CDR3 region is CASSLRALGGWEQYF.

This rearrangement joins TRBV27 to TRBJ2-1; TCRdb picks TRBD1, but there is no DNA to check that call. Germline CDR1 MNHEY, CDR2 SMNVEV (reference sequence). The CDR3 extends over 13 amino acids. CDR3 loop: CASSLGPLNEQFF.

V and J are TRBV27 and TRBJ2-1; absent DNA, TCRdb's TRBD1 call cannot be checked. The CDR3 sequence is 18 residues long. CDR1 is MNHEY and CDR2 is SMNVEV in the germline V gene (reference sequence). The CDR3 protein is CASSSANSRDRRNNEQFF.

The chain joins TRBV12-3 or TRBV12-4 to TRBJ2-1; TCRdb lists TRBD1, though no DNA is available to test this call. The CDR3 has 15 amino acids. The CDR3 spells CASSVQGSSYNEQFF.

This chain connects TRBV12-3 or TRBV12-4 to TRBJ1-2. CDR3 size: 13 residues. The CDR3 protein is CASSLAGQYGYTF.

The chain links TRBV20-1 to TRBJ2-1; TCRdb's assignment of TRBD2 cannot be checked, as there is no DNA. Germline lookup yields CDR1 DFQATT and CDR2 SNEGSKA (reference sequence). This CDR3 is 14 amino acids long. CDR3 sequence: CSAAGTSGGAQQFF.

The J gene is TRBJ2-1, the V gene TRBV2; TCRdb picks TRBD2, but there is no DNA to check that call. CDR3 length: 14 residues. The germline CDR1 and CDR2 sequences are SNHLY and FYNNEI. The CDR3 protein is CATRPLAGGNEQFF. Full variable domain (rest looked up from reference TRBV2 and TRBJ2-1): EPEVTQTPSHQVTQMGQEVILRCVPISNHLYFYWYRQILGQKVEFLVSFYNNEISEKSEIFDDQFSVERPDGSNFTLKIRSTKLEDSAMYFCATRPLAGGNEQFFGPGTRLTVL.

This sequence joins TRBV25-1 and TRBJ1-1. Germline V gene sequence: CDR1 MGHDK, CDR2 SYGVNS. The CDR3 has 13 amino acids. CDR3 loop: CASLGRGGAEAFF.

CDR3 in amino acids: CASSQDQGYEQYF. The chain links TRBV4-3 to TRBJ2-7. CDR3 length equals 13 residues. Germline V lookup: CDR1 LGHNA, CDR2 YSLEER.

The rearrangement joins TRBV12-3 or TRBV12-4 to TRBJ2-3; TCRdb's D gene call, TRBD2, goes unchecked for lack of DNA. This CDR3 is 16 amino acids long. The CDR3 sequence: CASSPITSGRRDTQYF.

The chain combines TRBV25-1 with TRBJ2-5; TCRdb indicates TRBD2, and absent DNA this call remains unverified. From germline, CDR1 is MGHDK and CDR2 SYGVNS. The CDR3 has 14 amino acids. The CDR3: CASTRTLGGETQYF.

The V gene is TRBV7-8, the J gene TRBJ2-6. The CDR3 has 17 amino acids. Germline V gives CDR1 SGHVS, CDR2 FQNEAQ. CDR3 sequence reads: CASSLAWGGSGANVLTF.

The rearrangement uses TRBV29-1 and TRBJ1-2; as DNA is missing, the TRBD1 call by TCRdb cannot be tested. CDR1 and CDR2 (germline): SQVTM, ANQGSEA. The CDR3 spans 14 residues. The CDR3 loop is CSDHDRRQGYGYTF.

V usage is TRBV28 and J usage is TRBJ2-3; the D call from TCRdb, TRBD2, cannot be confirmed without DNA. Germline assignment: CDR1 MDHEN and CDR2 SYDVKM. The CDR3 has 15 residues. The CDR3 region is CASSLTSGPARTQYF.